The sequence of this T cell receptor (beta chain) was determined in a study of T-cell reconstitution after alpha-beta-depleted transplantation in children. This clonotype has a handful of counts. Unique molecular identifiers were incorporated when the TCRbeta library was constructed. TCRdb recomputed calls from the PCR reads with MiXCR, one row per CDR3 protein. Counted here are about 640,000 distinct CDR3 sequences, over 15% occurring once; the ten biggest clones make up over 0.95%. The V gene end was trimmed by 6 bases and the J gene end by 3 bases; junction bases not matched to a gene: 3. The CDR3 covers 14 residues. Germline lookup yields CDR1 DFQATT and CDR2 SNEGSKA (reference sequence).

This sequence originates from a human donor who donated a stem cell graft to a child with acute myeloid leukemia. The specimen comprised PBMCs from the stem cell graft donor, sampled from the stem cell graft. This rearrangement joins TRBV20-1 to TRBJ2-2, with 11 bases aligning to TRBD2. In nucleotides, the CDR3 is TGCAGTGCCTTAGCGGGGGGGTACACCGGGGAGCTGTTTTTT. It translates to CSALAGGYTGELFF.